This is a list of T cell receptor beta chains from one sample in a study of vaccination and CD4 T cells after COVID-19. Using its own MiXCR run on the PCR reads, TCRdb lists one record per CDR3 protein. The table includes 2,500 to 3,500 distinct CDR3 sequences, 20% to 25% detected once. These receptors' targets are unknown. Sequences were obtained from CD4+ T cells from blood, cultured in vitro. These receptor sequences come from a human donor who had recovered from COVID-19. The CDR3 runs from the conserved cysteine through the conserved F or W. D genes are given only for firm matches. Rows may omit the clone size; those that give it use once, few, many or a size class.

cdr3_aa cdr3_nt d_call clone_size j_call v_call
CASSLGDRHSPLHF TGTGCCAGCAGCTTGGGGGACAGGCATTCACCCCTCCACTTT TRBD1 medium-sized TRBJ1-6 TRBV5-4
CSAGSGTSWETQYF TGCAGTGCTGGTTCTGGGACTAGCTGGGAGACCCAGTACTTC TRBD2 NA TRBJ2-5 TRBV20-1
CASSFRGSGRGQPQHF TGTGCCAGCAGTTTCCGCGGTTCGGGAAGAGGTCAGCCCCAGCATTTT NA NA TRBJ1-5 TRBV28
CASSVGGSSYNSPLHF TGTGCCAGCAGCGTAGGAGGTAGCTCCTATAATTCACCCCTCCACTTT NA NA TRBJ1-6 TRBV9
CSAFRVQNTEAFF TGCAGTGCCTTCAGGGTACAGAACACTGAAGCTTTCTTT NA NA TRBJ1-1 TRBV20-1
CASSLQDSRNQPQHF TGTGCCAGCAGTTTACAGGACTCAAGGAATCAGCCCCAGCATTTT NA NA TRBJ1-5 TRBV12-3/TRBV12-4
CASSYLGGGYTF TGTGCCAGCAGCTACCTGGGGGGGGGCTACACCTTC NA few TRBJ1-2 TRBV11-2
CSVLGGYGYTF TGCAGTGTTCTGGGGGGCTATGGCTACACCTTC NA medium-sized TRBJ1-2 TRBV20-1
CASTRQGLDGYTF TGTGCCAGCACTCGCCAGGGGTTGGATGGCTACACCTTC NA NA TRBJ1-2 TRBV2
CAWSVQGNTIYF TGTGCCTGGAGTGTACAGGGAAACACCATATATTTT NA few TRBJ1-3 TRBV30
CASLSGGYSTDTQYF TGTGCCAGCTTAAGCGGGGGTTATAGCACAGATACGCAGTATTTT TRBD2 few TRBJ2-3 TRBV6-1
CASSYSGAGYQETQYF TGTGCCAGCAGCTATTCCGGGGCGGGCTACCAAGAGACCCAGTACTTC NA NA TRBJ2-5 TRBV19
CASSLARDSRTYEQYF TGCGCCAGCAGCTTGGCCCGGGACTCCCGTACCTACGAGCAGTACTTC NA once TRBJ2-7 TRBV5-1
CASLDGGVSEKLFF TGTGCCAGCTTAGATGGGGGCGTGAGTGAAAAACTGTTTTTT NA few TRBJ1-4 TRBV2
CASSLDVVAAKNIQYF TGTGCCAGCAGCTTAGATGTGGTAGCAGCCAAAAACATTCAGTACTTC NA NA TRBJ2-4 TRBV7-9
CASSSDYMETQYF TGTGCCAGCAGCTCGGACTATATGGAGACCCAGTACTTC NA few TRBJ2-5 TRBV7-8
CASSAQGTRLDGQFF TGTGCCAGCAGCGCCCAGGGCACTCGCTTAGATGGGCAGTTCTTC NA NA TRBJ2-1 TRBV9
CASIRGGFEEKLFF TGTGCCAGCATCCGAGGGGGCTTCGAGGAAAAACTGTTTTTT TRBD1 medium-sized TRBJ1-4 TRBV6-1
CASSFYGRGGRDTQYF TGTGCCAGCAGTTTCTACGGTAGGGGAGGTCGAGATACGCAGTATTTT NA few TRBJ2-3 TRBV12-3/TRBV12-4
CSARGNSYEQYF TGCAGTGCTAGAGGAAACAGCTACGAGCAGTACTTC NA NA TRBJ2-7 TRBV20-1
CASRSATYEQYF TGTGCCAGCAGGTCAGCCACCTACGAGCAGTACTTC NA NA TRBJ2-7 TRBV11-2
CATPPLVGYRAEAFF TGTGCCACCCCCCCCTTGGTCGGCTATCGGGCTGAAGCTTTCTTT NA NA TRBJ1-1 TRBV5-8
CASSATGGQDEQYF TGCGCCAGCAGCGCGACAGGGGGTCAAGACGAGCAGTACTTC TRBD1 few TRBJ2-7 TRBV5-1
CASGLGQNTGELFF TGTGCTAGTGGTTTGGGACAGAACACCGGGGAGCTGTTTTTT NA NA TRBJ2-2 TRBV12-5
CSVGGVKQPQHF TGCAGCGTTGGGGGGGTTAAACAGCCCCAGCATTTT NA few TRBJ1-5 TRBV29-1
CASSKWTSGGTDTQYF TGTGCCAGTAGTAAGTGGACTAGCGGTGGCACAGATACGCAGTATTTT TRBD2 few TRBJ2-3 TRBV19
CASARQGAYEQYF TGTGCCAGCGCCCGACAGGGGGCCTACGAGCAGTACTTC TRBD1 NA TRBJ2-7 TRBV2
CSASGPLAYEQYF TGCAGTGCTTCGGGTCCCCTGGCCTACGAGCAGTACTTC NA NA TRBJ2-7 TRBV20-1
CASSPRQGLQYEQYF TGTGCCAGCAGTCCTCGACAGGGCCTCCAGTACGAGCAGTACTTC TRBD1 NA TRBJ2-7 TRBV28
CAWSGERGPYSGANVLTF TGTGCCTGGAGTGGGGAGCGGGGGCCTTACTCTGGGGCCAACGTCCTGACTTTC TRBD2 NA TRBJ2-6 TRBV30
CAISESRQGGTIYF TGTGCCATCAGTGAGTCGAGGCAGGGAGGCACCATATATTTT NA few TRBJ1-3 TRBV10-3
CACLPLGFPYGYTF TGTGCCTGTCTCCCGTTGGGGTTCCCTTATGGCTACACCTTC NA NA TRBJ1-2 TRBV30
CASSLESRDRAEAFF TGTGCCAGCAGCTTAGAAAGCAGGGACCGGGCTGAAGCTTTCTTT NA NA TRBJ1-1 TRBV11-2
CASSLTGTLQFF TGTGCCAGCAGCTTAACGGGGACCCTACAGTTCTTC NA few TRBJ2-1 TRBV7-3
CASGSSSPEQFF TGTGCTAGTGGTTCCTCCTCCCCTGAGCAGTTCTTC NA NA TRBJ2-1 TRBV12-5
CAWSLGEGDYGYTF TGTGCCTGGAGTTTGGGGGAGGGAGACTATGGCTACACCTTC NA few TRBJ1-2 TRBV30
CASSSGGGENTEAFF TGTGCCAGCTCATCTGGTGGGGGCGAGAACACTGAAGCTTTCTTT NA NA TRBJ1-1 TRBV18
CASSLSYLSGNTIYF TGTGCCAGCAGTTTAAGTTACCTCTCTGGAAACACCATATATTTT NA few TRBJ1-3 TRBV12-3/TRBV12-4
CASGSDGPNEKLFF TGTGCTAGTGGTTCCGACGGACCCAATGAAAAACTGTTTTTT NA NA TRBJ1-4 TRBV12-5
CASSSKGLNQPQHF TGTGCCAGCAGTTCAAAAGGGCTCAATCAGCCCCAGCATTTT NA medium-sized TRBJ1-5 TRBV27
CAWSVSSGNSPLHF TGTGCCTGGAGTGTATCCTCCGGAAATTCACCCCTCCACTTT NA few TRBJ1-6 TRBV30